This entry lists 10 T cell receptor beta chains sequenced from one sample in a study of cytomegalovirus exposure and HLA in healthy donors. The PCR ran on 60 Vbeta and 13 Jbeta primers. Method: immunoSEQ multiplex PCR; TCRdb's copy keeps in-frame clones and lacks some. This sample has under 200,000 clones, with around two thirds found just once. Sequences were obtained from PBMCs. The receptors derive from a man over 45 in good health and CMV-seronegative.

V usage is TRBV4-1 and J usage is TRBJ2-1; 8 bases line up with TRBD1. Germline CDR1 MGHRA, CDR2 YSYEKL. The CDR3 sequence is 17 residues long. Trimming at V came to 0 bases and at J to 5 bases, leaving 9 bases not matched to a gene. The CDR3 region has the DNA TGCGCCAGCAGCCAAGAAGGGACAGGAGGGCCCAACAATGAGCAGTTCTTC. Translated: CASSQEGTGGPNNEQFF.

The sample holds one count of this clone. The chain carries TRBV18 and TRBJ1-2; maybe TRBD1 (5 bases). The CDR3 is 16 residues long. V shed 2 bases and J shed 6 bases, with 19 bases lying between them. From germline, CDR1 is KGHSH and CDR2 LQKENI. DNA for the CDR3: TGTGCCAGCTCACCAGCTCAGGGCACCTCACGGGATGGCTACACCTTC. Encoded protein: CASSPAQGTSRDGYTF.

This chain uses TRBV7-9 with TRBJ2-1, with D possibly matching TRBD1 (5 bases). The CDR3 totals 15 residues. Trimming removed 3 bases at V and 5 bases at J, with 14 bases between. Germline lookup yields CDR1 SEHNR and CDR2 FQNEAQ (reference sequence). The CDR3 DNA sequence: TGTGCCAGCAGCTTGGTCCGGTTAGGGGACAATGAGCAGTTCTTC. It yields the protein CASSLVRLGDNEQFF.

This chain uses TRBV10-2 with TRBJ1-1; 12 bases are a match to TRBD1. The germline V gene has CDR1 WSHSY and CDR2 SAAADI. The V and J ends lost 3 bases and 5 bases, in that order; junction bases with no gene match: 10. The CDR3 is made up of 17 amino acids. The CDR3 loop is CASSDPGTGGSYTEAFF. The CDR3 region has the DNA TGCGCCAGCAGTGATCCCGGGACAGGGGGCAGTTATACTGAAGCTTTCTTT.

The CDR3 DNA follows: TGTGCCAGCAGCAATCGTTGGGGAAGTAGGGTAGGGGGTCACAATGAGCAGTTCTTC. Protein: CASSNRWGSRVGGHNEQFF. The gene calls are TRBV7-2 and TRBJ2-1; TRBD1 is a possible D gene (6 bases). The CDR3 length is 19 residues. Germline loops: CDR1 SGHTA, CDR2 FQGNSA. V dropped 5 bases and J dropped 5 bases, with 28 bases sitting between them. Full variable domain (outside the CDR3, taken from reference TRBV7-2 and TRBJ2-1): GAGVSQSPSNKVTEKGKDVELRCDPISGHTALYWYRQSLGQGLEFLIYFQGNSAPDKSGLPSDRFSAERTGGSVSTLTIQRTQQEDSAVYLCASSNRWGSRVGGHNEQFFGPGTRLTVL.

CDR3 protein: CASSIDINYGYTF. DNA for the CDR3: TGTGCCAGCAGTATTGACATAAACTATGGCTACACCTTC. The V gene is TRBV2, the J gene TRBJ1-2; no clear D. This CDR3 contains 13 residues. Deletions cut 5 bases from V and 2 bases from J, with 9 bases between. CDR1 and CDR2 from the germline V gene are SNHLY and FYNNEI.

This clone was seen only a few times. This sequence joins TRBV28 and TRBJ1-1; 8 nucleotides match TRBD1. After removal of 4 bases from V and 1 base from J, the junction contained 14 bases not matched to a gene. Germline-derived CDR1 and CDR2 are MDHEN and SYDVKM. The CDR3 runs 18 residues. This chain's CDR3 is CASSSLGQGGAPNTEAFF. As DNA, the CDR3 is TGTGCCAGCAGTTCCCTTGGACAGGGTGGAGCCCCGAACACTGAAGCTTTCTTT.

About this clone itself: This specimen includes other DNA sequences encoding the same CDR3. The chain links TRBV10-3 to TRBJ1-5, with D unresolved. The V gene's germline CDR1 is ENHRY and CDR2 SYGVKD. Trimming pared 0 bases from V and 1 base from J, leaving 7 bases between. This CDR3 is 15 amino acids long. CDR3 bases: TGTGCCATCAGTGAGTCAGAGCTGAGCAATCAGCCCCAGCATTTT. Its translation: CAISESELSNQPQHF.

The J gene is TRBJ2-1, the V gene TRBV9; the match to TRBD2 covers 8 bases. This CDR3 spans 15 amino acids. CDR1 and CDR2 from the germline V gene are SGDLS and YYNGEE. V trimming: 3 bases; J trimming: 9 bases; junction bases outside the gene matches: 11. The DNA of the CDR3 is TGTGCCAGCAGCGCGGGAAGCGGGGGTAGGAGTGAGCAGTTCTTC. Translated: CASSAGSGGRSEQFF.

The rearrangement joins TRBV5-8 to TRBJ1-6, with D unresolved. Trimming took 2 bases from V and 3 from J, leaving 9 bases between them. In germline, CDR1 is SGHTS, CDR2 YDEGEE. This CDR3 spans 15 amino acids. The CDR3 DNA sequence: TGTGCCAGCAGCTTATTGTCGGGCTATAATTCACCCCTCCACTTT. It is translated as CASSLLSGYNSPLHF.